This paragraph covers one T cell receptor (beta chain) sequence. This entry belongs to a study of spatial heterogeneity in lung cancer. Study as a whole: Detected sequences consistently included more beta-chain ones than alpha-chain ones. Raw sequencing reads included, on average, more than nine appearances of each unique TCR and UMI combination.

A unique molecular identifier was attached to every TCR cDNA molecule. TCRdb re-analysed the 5' RACE reads in MiXCR, keeping a single row per CDR3 protein. The sample consists of 4,000 to 5,500 distinct CDR3 sequences, about a sixth of them appearing once. The sample's time point: sample taken at primary tumor resection. From tumor, nontumor lung or frozen PBMC, whole RNA was taken unsorted for sequencing. There were 72 donors, all of them untreated patients with early-stage non-small cell lung cancer. Per the germline V gene, CDR1 is SEHNR and CDR2 is FQNEAQ (reference sequence). The length of the CDR3 is 17 residues. The germline V and J ends were trimmed by 5 bases and 4 bases, with 22 bases remaining between them.

The chain couples TRBV7-9 to TRBJ2-3, with D possibly being TRBD1 or TRBD2 (5 bases each). This TCR was recovered from a male donor with early-stage non-small cell lung cancer. Sequenced here: normal lung tissue next to the tumor, sampled at surgery. CDR3 amino acids: CASSRYTGTVNSDTQYF. The CDR3, as DNA: TGTGCCAGCAGCCGATATACCGGGACCGTAAACTCAGATACGCAGTATTTT. The full variable domain, with the rest looked up from reference TRBV7-9 and TRBJ2-3, is DTGVSQNPRHKITKRGQNVTFRCDPISEHNRLYWYRQTLGQGPEFLTYFQNEAQLEKSRLLSDRFSAERPKGSFSTLEIQRTEQGDSAMYLCASSRYTGTVNSDTQYFGPGTRLTVL.